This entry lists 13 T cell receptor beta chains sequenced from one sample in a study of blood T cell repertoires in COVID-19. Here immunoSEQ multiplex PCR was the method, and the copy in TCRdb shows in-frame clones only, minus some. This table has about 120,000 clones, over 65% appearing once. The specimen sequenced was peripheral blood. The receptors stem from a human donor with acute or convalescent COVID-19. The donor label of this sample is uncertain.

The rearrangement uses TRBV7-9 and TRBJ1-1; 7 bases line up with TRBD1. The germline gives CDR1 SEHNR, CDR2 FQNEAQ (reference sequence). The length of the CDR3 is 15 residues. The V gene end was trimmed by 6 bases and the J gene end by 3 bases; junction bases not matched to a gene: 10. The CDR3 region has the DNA TGTGCCAGCAGTTTACGTAACAGGGGTGACACTGAAGCTTTCTTT. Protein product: CASSLRNRGDTEAFF.

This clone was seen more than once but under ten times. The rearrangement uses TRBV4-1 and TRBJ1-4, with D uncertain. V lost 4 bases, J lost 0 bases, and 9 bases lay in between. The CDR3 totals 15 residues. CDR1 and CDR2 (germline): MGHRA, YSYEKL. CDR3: CASSLHAATNEKLFF. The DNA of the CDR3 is TGCGCCAGCAGCCTCCACGCGGCAACTAATGAAAAACTGTTTTTT.

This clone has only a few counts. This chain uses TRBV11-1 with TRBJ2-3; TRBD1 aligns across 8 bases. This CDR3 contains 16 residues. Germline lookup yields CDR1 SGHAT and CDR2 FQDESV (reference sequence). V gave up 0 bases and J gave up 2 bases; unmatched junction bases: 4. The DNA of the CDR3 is TGTGCCAGCAGCTTAGCCCGGACAGGGAACACAGATACGCAGTATTTT. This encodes CASSLARTGNTDTQYF.

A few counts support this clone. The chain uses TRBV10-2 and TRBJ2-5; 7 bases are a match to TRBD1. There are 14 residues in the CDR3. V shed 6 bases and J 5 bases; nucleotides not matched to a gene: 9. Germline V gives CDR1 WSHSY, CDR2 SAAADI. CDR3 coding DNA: TGCGCCAGCAGGGAACAGGGGAAGTGGGAGACCCAGTACTTC. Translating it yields CASREQGKWETQYF.

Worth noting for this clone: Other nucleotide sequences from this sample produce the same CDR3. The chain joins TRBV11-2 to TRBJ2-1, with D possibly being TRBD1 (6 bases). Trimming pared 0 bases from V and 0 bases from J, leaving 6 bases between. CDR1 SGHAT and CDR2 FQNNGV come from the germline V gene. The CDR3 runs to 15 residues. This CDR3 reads CASSLDRGSYNEQFF. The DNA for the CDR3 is TGTGCCAGCAGCTTAGACAGGGGCTCCTACAATGAGCAGTTCTTC.

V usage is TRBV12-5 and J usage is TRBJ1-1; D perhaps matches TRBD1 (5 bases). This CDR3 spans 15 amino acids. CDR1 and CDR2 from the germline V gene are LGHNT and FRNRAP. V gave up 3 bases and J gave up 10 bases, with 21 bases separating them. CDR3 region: CASGFRSRDELGAFF. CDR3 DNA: TGTGCTAGTGGTTTTCGGTCCAGGGATGAGTTGGGAGCTTTCTTT. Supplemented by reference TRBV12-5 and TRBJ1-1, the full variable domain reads DARVTQTPRHKVTEMGQEVTMRCQPILGHNTVFWYRQTMMQGLELLAYFRNRAPLDDSGMPKDRFSAEMPDATLATLKIQPSEPRDSAVYFCASGFRSRDELGAFFGQGTRLTVV.

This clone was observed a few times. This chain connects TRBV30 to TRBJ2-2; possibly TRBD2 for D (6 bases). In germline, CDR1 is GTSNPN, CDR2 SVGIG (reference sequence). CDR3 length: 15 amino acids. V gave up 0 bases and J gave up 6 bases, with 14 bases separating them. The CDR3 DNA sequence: TGTGCCTGGAGTGTACTCGGGGGAGCTTCCGGGGAGCTGTTTTTT. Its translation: CAWSVLGGASGELFF.

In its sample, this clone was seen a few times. The CDR3 here is CASSPTSGGANEQFF. CDR3 nucleotides: TGTGCCAGCAGCCCCACTAGCGGGGGGGCCAATGAGCAGTTCTTC. The chain links TRBV7-9 to TRBJ2-1; 13 bases are a match to TRBD2. Germline CDR1 and CDR2: SEHNR and FQNEAQ (reference sequence). The CDR3 contains 15 residues. The V and J ends lost 5 bases and 6 bases, in that order; junction bases with no gene match: 4.

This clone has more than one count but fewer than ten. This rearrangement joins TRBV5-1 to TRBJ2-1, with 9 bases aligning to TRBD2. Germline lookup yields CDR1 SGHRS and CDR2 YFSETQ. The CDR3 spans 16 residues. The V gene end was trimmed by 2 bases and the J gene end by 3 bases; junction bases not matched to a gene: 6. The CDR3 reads CASSLPRTSDYNEQFF. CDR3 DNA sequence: TGCGCCAGCAGCTTACCCAGGACTAGCGACTACAATGAGCAGTTCTTC. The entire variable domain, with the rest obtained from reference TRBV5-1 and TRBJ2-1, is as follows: KAGVTQTPRYLIKTRGQQVTLSCSPISGHRSVSWYQQTPGQGLQFLFEYFSETQRNKGNFPGRFSGRQFSNSRSEMNVSTLELGDSALYLCASSLPRTSDYNEQFFGPGTRLTVL.

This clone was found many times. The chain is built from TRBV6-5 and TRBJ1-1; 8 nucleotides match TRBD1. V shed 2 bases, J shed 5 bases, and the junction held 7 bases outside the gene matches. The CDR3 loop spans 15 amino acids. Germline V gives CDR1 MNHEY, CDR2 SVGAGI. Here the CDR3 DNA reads TGTGCCAGCAGTTACAAGGGCAGGGGGCGGACTGAAGCTTTCTTT. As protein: CASSYKGRGRTEAFF.

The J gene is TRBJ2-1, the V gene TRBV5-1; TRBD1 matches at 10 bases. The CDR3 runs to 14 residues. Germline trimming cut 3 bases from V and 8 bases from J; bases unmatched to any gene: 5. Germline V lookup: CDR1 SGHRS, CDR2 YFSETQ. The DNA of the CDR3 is TGCGCCAGCAGCTCGGGACAGGGGATGGATGAGCAGTTCTTC. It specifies CASSSGQGMDEQFF.

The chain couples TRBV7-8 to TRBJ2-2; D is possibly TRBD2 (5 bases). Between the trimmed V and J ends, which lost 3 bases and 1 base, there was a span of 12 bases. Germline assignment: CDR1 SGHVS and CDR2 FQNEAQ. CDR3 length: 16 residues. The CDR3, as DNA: TGTGCCAGCAGCTTCGGAGGAAGTCTGAACACCGGGGAGCTGTTTTTT. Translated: CASSFGGSLNTGELFF.

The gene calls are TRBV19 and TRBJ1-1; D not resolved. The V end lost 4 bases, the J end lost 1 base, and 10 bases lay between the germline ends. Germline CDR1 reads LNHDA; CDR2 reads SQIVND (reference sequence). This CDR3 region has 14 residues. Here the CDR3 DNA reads TGTGCCAGTAGTAAGCAGGCCCAGAACACTGAAGCTTTCTTT. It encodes CASSKQAQNTEAFF.